Sequencing of this TCR beta chain was carried out in a study of T cell responses to AZD1222 COVID-19 vaccine. Study outcomes and limitations: Two AZD1222 administrations were followed by greater Spike-specific TCR breadth and depth. Among spike-specific TCRs, nearly half reportedly target unmutated variant regions. In a largely white British group with more females than males, clonal diversity was possibly underestimated. Among those given AZD1222, only five or six were seropositive at baseline.

Trimming took 4 bases from V and 6 from J; bases not matched to a gene: 11. Germline CDR1 is SGHRS and CDR2 is YFSETQ. The CDR3 has 17 amino acids. Sequencing was performed with immunoSEQ multiplex PCR; in TCRdb, only in-frame clones are kept and a portion is missing. In the table there are some 150,000 clones, over 75% of which are singletons. In its sample, this clone was seen a few times. What it binds is not known. The rearrangement joins TRBV5-1 to TRBJ1-6, with 9 bases identical to TRBD1. The origin of this receptor is an adult who received the MenACWY meningococcal vaccine as a control. The sequenced sample was peripheral blood, obtained 28 days after the second dose of the MenACWY control vaccine. CDR3 residues: CASSTQPGQGINSPLHF. As DNA, the CDR3 is TGCGCCAGCAGCACACAGCCGGGACAGGGAATTAATTCACCCCTCCACTTT. The full variable domain, completed using reference TRBV5-1 and TRBJ1-6, is KAGVTQTPRYLIKTRGQQVTLSCSPISGHRSVSWYQQTPGQGLQFLFEYFSETQRNKGNFPGRFSGRQFSNSRSEMNVSTLELGDSALYLCASSTQPGQGINSPLHFGNGTRLTVT.